These 16 T cell receptor beta chains originate from one sample sequenced in a study of cytomegalovirus exposure and HLA in healthy donors. 13 Jbeta primers and 60 Vbeta primers were used for the PCR. Repertoires were generated with immunoSEQ multiplex PCR, while TCRdb's copy carries only in-frame clones and drops some. The top ten hold roughly 7.4% of the sample, which has under 250,000 clones, 70% to 90% seen once. Input material: PBMCs. These receptors came from a woman aged 55-70 years in good health and CMV-seropositive.

The V gene is TRBV18, the J gene TRBJ2-1, with 11 bases matching TRBD2. Germline CDR1 reads KGHSH; CDR2 reads LQKENI. The CDR3 totals 14 residues. With V trimmed by 4 bases and J by 5 bases, 1 base remained unmatched. The CDR3, as DNA: TGTGCCAGCTCACTACTAGCGGGAGACAATGAGCAGTTCTTC. Translation gives CASSLLAGDNEQFF.

The V call is TRBV28, the J call TRBJ1-2, with TRBD1 as a possible D gene (6 bases). CDR3 length equals 13 residues. Germline values: CDR1 MDHEN, CDR2 SYDVKM. The V end lost 7 bases, the J end lost 7 bases, and 16 bases lay between the germline ends. CDR3 nucleotide sequence: TGTGCCAGCACCTTGGGGGGGGCAGGTGGCTACACCTTC. Residues: CASTLGGAGGYTF.

The chain employs TRBV5-1 and TRBJ2-2, with 10 bases fitting TRBD1. CDR1 and CDR2 (germline): SGHRS, YFSETQ. The junction had 6 bases not matched to a gene; V was cut back by 2 bases and J by 5 bases. The CDR3 spans 16 residues. The CDR3 is CASSLPTGGSTGELFF. The CDR3, as DNA: TGCGCCAGCAGCTTACCGACAGGGGGCAGTACCGGGGAGCTGTTTTTT.

This clone was recorded only once. The chain joins TRBV7-2 to TRBJ2-7, with 10 bases fitting TRBD1. CDR1 and CDR2 from the germline V gene are SGHTA and FQGNSA. Unmatched junction bases numbered 5, after V lost 0 bases and J lost 3 bases. This CDR3 has 16 amino acids. In nucleotides, the CDR3 is TGTGCCAGCAGCTTAGCGGGGGGACAGGGGTTCTACGAGCAGTACTTC. Its protein is CASSLAGGQGFYEQYF.

The rearrangement uses TRBV10-3 and TRBJ2-3; D not certain. Germline loops: CDR1 ENHRY, CDR2 SYGVKD. The CDR3 consists of 12 residues. Trimming pared 10 bases from V and 4 bases from J, leaving 12 bases between. DNA for the CDR3: TGTGCCACCCGACTGGAGTCAGATACGCAGTATTTT. Translated, it gives CATRLESDTQYF.

V and J are TRBV10-1 and TRBJ2-1, with TRBD2 identical over 7 bases. This CDR3 is 14 amino acids long. Losses at the gene ends were 0 bases for V and 7 bases for J; bases not matched to a gene: 3. Germline V lookup: CDR1 WNHNN, CDR2 SYGVQD (reference sequence). CDR3 residues: CASSESTSRNEQFF. In nucleotides, the CDR3 is TGCGCCAGCAGTGAGTCGACTAGCCGGAATGAGCAGTTCTTC.

The table lists this clone with a few counts. The gene calls are TRBV2 and TRBJ1-4, with TRBD1 matching 8 bases. The germline V gene has CDR1 SNHLY and CDR2 FYNNEI. There are 15 residues in the CDR3. The junction had 3 bases not matched to a gene; V was cut back by 2 bases and J by 4 bases. CDR3 sequence: CASSERTGGNEKLFF. The CDR3 nucleotides read TGTGCCAGCAGTGAACGAACAGGGGGTAATGAAAAACTGTTTTTT. The full variable domain, with the rest looked up from reference TRBV2 and TRBJ1-4, is EPEVTQTPSHQVTQMGQEVILRCVPISNHLYFYWYRQILGQKVEFLVSFYNNEISEKSEIFDDQFSVERPDGSNFTLKIRSTKLEDSAMYFCASSERTGGNEKLFFGSGTQLSVL.

This clone showed up just a few times. The rearrangement uses TRBV6-1 and TRBJ2-1, with 8 bases lining up with TRBD2. Unmatched junction bases numbered 11, after V lost 6 bases and J lost 10 bases. CDR3 size: 14 residues. Germline V lookup: CDR1 MNHNS, CDR2 SASEGT. CDR3 loop: CASRSGTRGGEQFF. CDR3 in DNA: TGTGCCAGCAGGTCCGGGACTAGAGGCGGCGAGCAGTTCTTC.

DNA of the CDR3: TGTGCCAGCAGCCCCCAGGGCAATGAGCAGTTCTTC. It specifies CASSPQGNEQFF. The chain uses TRBV7-3 and TRBJ2-1, with a possible D match to TRBD1 (5 bases). CDR1 SGHTA and CDR2 FQGTGA come from the germline V gene. The CDR3 has 12 residues. V gave up 5 bases and J gave up 6 bases, with 8 bases separating them.

This clone showed up just once. The chain links TRBV6-5 to TRBJ2-5, with D possibly TRBD2 on 5 matching bases. Between the trimmed V and J ends, which lost 5 bases and 4 bases, there was a span of 14 bases. The CDR3 runs 14 residues. Germline V gives CDR1 MNHEY, CDR2 SVGAGI. CDR3 nucleotide sequence: TGTGCCAGCAGTAATAACTTAGGGAGAGAGACCCAGTACTTC. The encoded protein is CASSNNLGRETQYF.

This chain joins TRBV29-1 and TRBJ2-2; 10 nucleotides agree with TRBD1. V lost 3 bases, J lost 5 bases, and 12 bases stayed unmatched. Germline CDR1 and CDR2: SQVTM and ANQGSEA. This CDR3 is 17 amino acids long. CDR3 DNA: TGCAGCGTTGAGGGACAGGGGCCCCCGACCGATACCGGGGAGCTGTTTTTT. Residues: CSVEGQGPPTDTGELFF.

The chain joins TRBV27 to TRBJ2-7; TRBD1 aligns across 10 bases. Germline assignment: CDR1 MNHEY and CDR2 SMNVEV (reference sequence). CDR3 length: 19 residues. V lost 4 bases and J lost 2; bases outside the gene matches: 17. The CDR3 spells CASSSTWDRGRSRTYEQYF. The CDR3 DNA follows: TGTGCCAGCAGTTCAACCTGGGACAGGGGAAGATCCCGCACCTACGAGCAGTACTTC.

This clone appeared a few times. CDR3 protein: CASPLARDYGYTF. The CDR3 DNA reads TGTGCAAGTCCCCTAGCCCGGGACTATGGCTACACCTTC. The V and J genes are TRBV12-2 and TRBJ1-2. TRBV12-2 corresponds to a pseudogene. The CDR3 covers 13 residues.

The chain carries TRBV2 and TRBJ2-1; TRBD2 might be the D (5 bases). The CDR3 spans 15 residues. Looked up from germline, CDR1 is SNHLY and CDR2 is FYNNEI. The V and J ends lost 5 bases and 5 bases respectively, with 16 bases between them. The CDR3 bases are TGTGCCAGCAGTCCGGGATTTCCTTTAAACAATGAGCAGTTCTTC. Encoded protein: CASSPGFPLNNEQFF.

The rearrangement joins TRBV6-1 to TRBJ1-2; D unresolved. V dropped 2 bases and J dropped 8 bases, with 21 bases sitting between them. The CDR3 runs to 16 residues. Per germline, CDR1 MNHNS and CDR2 SASEGT. CDR3: CASSEFEVTTLGGYTF. For the CDR3, the DNA is TGTGCCAGCAGTGAATTCGAGGTGACTACCCTTGGAGGCTACACCTTC.

The V gene is TRBV5-1, the J gene TRBJ2-7; 14 nucleotides align to TRBD2. CDR1 and CDR2 (germline): SGHRS, YFSETQ. The CDR3 has 18 residues. V gave up 5 bases and J gave up 6 bases; unmatched junction bases: 16. This CDR3 reads CASRQAGTSGRLEAEQYF. The CDR3 nucleotides are TGCGCCAGCAGGCAAGCCGGGACTAGCGGGAGATTAGAGGCCGAGCAGTACTTC.